This TCR beta chain emerged from a study of T cell responses to AZD1222 COVID-19 vaccine listed by TCRdb under 2021. The study in broad terms: TCR sequencing covered fewer than 250 trial participants: 200 to 220 given two doses of AZD1222 and approximately 26 given two doses of MenACWY control vaccine. Trial participants were enrolled by age into subgroups of 18-55, 56-69 and 70-plus years, and around 150, 29 and 61 TCR-sequenced participants, respectively, were included in these subgroups.

The CDR3 has 17 amino acids, counting the end cysteine and phenylalanine. Only the CDR3 part of the read is kept: 51 bases, read in frame from the first base. V loses 0 bases, J loses 5 bases, and the germline ends lie 19 bases apart. As encoded in the germline V gene, CDR1 is LGHNA while CDR2 is YNFKEQ. Of note for this clone: Its antigen is currently not known. Base qualities were left out, and no much larger clone turns up one base away.

The time point label here, explained by the study, means: baseline before first vaccination. The treatment or condition label corresponds to: meningococcal conjugate vaccine given as trial control. The vaccinee samples were drawn from two UK trials, COV001 and COV002, one of which was a single-blind randomized controlled phase 2/3 trial testing AZD1222 (ChAdOx1 nCoV-19) in healthy adults. For TCRbeta chain sequencing, PBMC samples from trial participants were taken at day 0 and at day 28 after the second dose. The CDR3 regions of human TCRbeta chains were analyzed by immunosequencing. From the authors' description of their analysis: TCRs in the repertoires were compared against a reference library of SARS-CoV-2-specific TCRs that had been generated with the MIRA antigen-specificity platform. Breadth was defined as the fraction of unique TCRs that were SARS-CoV-2-associated, and depth was defined as the fraction of total T cells that were SARS-CoV-2-associated. Using the MIRA data, every spike-specific TCR was mapped to the spike region that the TCR reacted to and assigned to either a CD4 or a CD8 class. Log10-transformed breadth and depth values were compared by one-way ANOVA with Sidak's multiple comparisons tests. This immuneACCESS table, as held by TCRdb, lists in-frame sequences with V and J called but not all clones. Of the missing ones, under half trace to an unresolved V gene in checked studies; the others have no known cause. Clonal size and the V and J genes are those of that table, whereas D and trimming came from the DNA. This sample gives about 93,000 clones in total; over 85% of them show up just once. The ten largest clonotypes hold about 2.8% of the sample.

What the authors observed across the whole study: Vaccine-associated CD4 TCRs spanned the whole spike protein, with dominant responses in regions 160-218 and 743-854. Because no day 14 peak-response samples were available, repertoires were characterized only after the peak T cell response. After two AZD1222 doses, spike-specific TCR breadth and depth were significantly higher than at day 0 and than in MenACWY recipients. Participants were mostly white British, with more females than males. The authors suggested clonal diversity may have been underestimated. Reportedly, almost half of the unique spike-specific TCRs recognized epitopes lying outside the regions that are mutated in the B.1.351 and B.1.1.7 variants. In the small 56-69-year group, the increase in depth fell short of significance, most likely because of low power. Conclusions about previously exposed vaccinees are limited, since just five to seven AZD1222 recipients were seropositive for SARS-CoV-2 at baseline.

Source: peripheral blood, taken on day 0 of MenACWY control vaccination. The receptor's source is an adult in good health. The chain employs TRBV4-2 and TRBJ1-2; too little of a D gene remains to name it. The DNA reads as follows: TGTGCCAGCAGCCAAGAAGTCTATCCCAGCGAAATATATGGCTACACCTTC. Translated, it reads CASSQEVYPSEIYGYTF.